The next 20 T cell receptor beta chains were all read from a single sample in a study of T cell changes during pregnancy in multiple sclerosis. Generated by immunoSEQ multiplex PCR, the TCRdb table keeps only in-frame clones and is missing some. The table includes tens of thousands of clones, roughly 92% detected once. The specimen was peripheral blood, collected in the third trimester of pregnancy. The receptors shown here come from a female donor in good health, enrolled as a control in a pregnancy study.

The CDR3 loop is CASSLEEWNFYNEQFF. In nucleotides, the CDR3 is TGTGCCAGCAGCTTGGAGGAGTGGAACTTCTACAATGAGCAGTTCTTC. This chain uses TRBV5-4 with TRBJ2-1, with unresolved D. CDR1 and CDR2 from the germline V gene are SGHNT and YYREEE (reference sequence). CDR3 size: 16 residues. V was trimmed by 0 bases and J by 3 bases, leaving 13 bases between them.

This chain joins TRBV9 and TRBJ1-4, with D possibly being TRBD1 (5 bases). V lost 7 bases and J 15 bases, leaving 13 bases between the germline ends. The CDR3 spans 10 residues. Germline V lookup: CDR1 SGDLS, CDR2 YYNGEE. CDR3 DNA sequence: TGTGCCAGCTCCAACCGGGGGGTGTTTTTT. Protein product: CASSNRGVFF.

In nucleotides, the CDR3 is TGTGCCAGCAGCTCAGGACAGGGGGCTGGGGAGCTGTTTTTT. Translated: CASSSGQGAGELFF. The V call is TRBV7-3, the J call TRBJ2-2, with TRBD1 matching over 11 bases. This CDR3 is built from 14 residues. CDR1 is SGHTA, CDR2 FQGTGA, per germline. V lost 4 bases, J lost 8 bases, and 3 bases stayed unmatched.

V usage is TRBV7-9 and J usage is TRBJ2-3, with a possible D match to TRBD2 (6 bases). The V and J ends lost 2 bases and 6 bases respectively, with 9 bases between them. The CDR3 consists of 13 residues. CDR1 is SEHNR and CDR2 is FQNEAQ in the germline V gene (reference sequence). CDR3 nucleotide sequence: TGTGCCAGCAGCTTATGGGGGGAGGATACGCAGTATTTT. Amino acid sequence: CASSLWGEDTQYF.

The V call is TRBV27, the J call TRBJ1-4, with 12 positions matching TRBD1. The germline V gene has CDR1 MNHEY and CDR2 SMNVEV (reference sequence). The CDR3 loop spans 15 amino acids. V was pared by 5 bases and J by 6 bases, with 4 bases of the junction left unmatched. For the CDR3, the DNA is TGTGCCAGCAGTCCGGGGACAGGGGGCTATGAAAAACTGTTTTTT. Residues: CASSPGTGGYEKLFF.

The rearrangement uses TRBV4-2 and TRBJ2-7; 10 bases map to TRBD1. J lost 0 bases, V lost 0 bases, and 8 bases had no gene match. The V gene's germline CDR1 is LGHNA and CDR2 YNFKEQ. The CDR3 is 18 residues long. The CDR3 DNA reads TGTGCCAGCAGCCAAGATTTAGGGGACAGGGGCGTCTCCTACGAGCAGTACTTC. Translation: CASSQDLGDRGVSYEQYF.

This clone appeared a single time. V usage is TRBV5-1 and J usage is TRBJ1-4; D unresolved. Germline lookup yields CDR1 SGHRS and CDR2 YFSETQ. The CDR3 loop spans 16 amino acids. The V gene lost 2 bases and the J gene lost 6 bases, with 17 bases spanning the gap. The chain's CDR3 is CASSLSLADFDEKLFF. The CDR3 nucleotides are TGCGCCAGCAGCTTAAGCTTAGCGGATTTTGATGAAAAACTGTTTTTT.

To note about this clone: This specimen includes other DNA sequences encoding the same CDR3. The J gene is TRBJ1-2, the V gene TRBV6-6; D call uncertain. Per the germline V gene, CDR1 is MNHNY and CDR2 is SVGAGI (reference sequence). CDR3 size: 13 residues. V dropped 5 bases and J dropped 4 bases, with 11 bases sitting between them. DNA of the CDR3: TGTGCCAGCAGTCCGCCAGGTTTCTATGGCTACACCTTC. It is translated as CASSPPGFYGYTF.

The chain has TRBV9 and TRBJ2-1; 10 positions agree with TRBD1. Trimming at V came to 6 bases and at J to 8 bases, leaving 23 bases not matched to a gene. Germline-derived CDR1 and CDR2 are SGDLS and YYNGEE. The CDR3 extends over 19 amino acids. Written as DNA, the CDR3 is TGTGCCAGCACCCCAATCCACATGGGGACAGGGGTGTATGGCGATGAGCAGTTCTTC. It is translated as CASTPIHMGTGVYGDEQFF.

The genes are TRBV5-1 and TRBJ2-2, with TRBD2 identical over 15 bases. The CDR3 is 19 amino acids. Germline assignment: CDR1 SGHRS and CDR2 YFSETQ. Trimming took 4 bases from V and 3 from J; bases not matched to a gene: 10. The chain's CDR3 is CASSLSRWTSGRDTGELFF. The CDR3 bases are TGCGCCAGCAGCCTGAGCCGATGGACTAGCGGGAGGGACACCGGGGAGCTGTTTTTT. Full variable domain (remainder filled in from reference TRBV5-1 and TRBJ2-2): KAGVTQTPRYLIKTRGQQVTLSCSPISGHRSVSWYQQTPGQGLQFLFEYFSETQRNKGNFPGRFSGRQFSNSRSEMNVSTLELGDSALYLCASSLSRWTSGRDTGELFFGEGSRLTVL.

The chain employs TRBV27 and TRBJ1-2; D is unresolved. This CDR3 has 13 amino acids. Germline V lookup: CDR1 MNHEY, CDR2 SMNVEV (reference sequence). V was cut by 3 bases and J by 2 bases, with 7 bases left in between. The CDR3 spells CASSFSSNYGYTF. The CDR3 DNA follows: TGTGCCAGCAGTTTCTCCTCCAACTATGGCTACACCTTC.

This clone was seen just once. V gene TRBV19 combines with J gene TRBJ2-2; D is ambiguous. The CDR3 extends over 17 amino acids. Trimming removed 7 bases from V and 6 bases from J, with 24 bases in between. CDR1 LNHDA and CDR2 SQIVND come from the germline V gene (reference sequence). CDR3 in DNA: TGTGCCAGTACCAAAGCTCCCCCGCGGCCCCCATCCGGGGAGCTGTTTTTT. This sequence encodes CASTKAPPRPPSGELFF.

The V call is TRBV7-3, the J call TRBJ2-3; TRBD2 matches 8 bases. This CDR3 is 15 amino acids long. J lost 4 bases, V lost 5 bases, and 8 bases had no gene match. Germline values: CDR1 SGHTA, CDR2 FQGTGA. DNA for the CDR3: TGTGCCAGCAGCCCCGGGGGGGGGCGCGCAGATACGCAGTATTTT. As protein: CASSPGGGRADTQYF. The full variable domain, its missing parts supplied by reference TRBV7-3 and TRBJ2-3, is GAGVSQTPSNKVTEKGKYVELRCDPISGHTALYWYRQSLGQGPEFLIYFQGTGAADDSGLPNDRFFAVRPEGSVSTLKIQRTERGDSAVYLCASSPGGGRADTQYFGPGTRLTVL.

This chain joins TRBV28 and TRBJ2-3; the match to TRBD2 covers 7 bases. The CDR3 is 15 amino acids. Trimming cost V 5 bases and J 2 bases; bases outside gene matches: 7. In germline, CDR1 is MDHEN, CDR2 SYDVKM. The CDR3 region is CASSRASGPTDTQYF. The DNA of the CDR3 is TGTGCCAGCAGTCGGGCTAGCGGTCCCACAGATACGCAGTATTTT.

The CDR3 protein is CASSERDRSYEQYF. CDR3 DNA: TGTGCCAGCAGTGAAAGGGACAGGTCCTACGAGCAGTACTTC. V is TRBV6-1 and J is TRBJ2-7; the match to TRBD1 covers 8 bases. The V gene end was trimmed by 2 bases and the J gene end by 1 base; junction bases not matched to a gene: 1. The CDR3 consists of 14 residues. CDR1 is MNHNS, CDR2 SASEGT, per germline.

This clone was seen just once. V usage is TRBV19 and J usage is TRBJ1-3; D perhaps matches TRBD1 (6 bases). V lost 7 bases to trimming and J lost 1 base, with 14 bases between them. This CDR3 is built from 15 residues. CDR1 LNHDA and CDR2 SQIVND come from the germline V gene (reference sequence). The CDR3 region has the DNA TGTGCCAGTAAGGCAGGGGAGTCTTCTGGAAACACCATATATTTT. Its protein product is CASKAGESSGNTIYF.

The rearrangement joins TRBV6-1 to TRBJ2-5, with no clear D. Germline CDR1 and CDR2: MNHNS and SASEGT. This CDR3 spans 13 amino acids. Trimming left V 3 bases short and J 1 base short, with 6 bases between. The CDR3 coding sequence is TGTGCCAGCAGTGAGATAGTCCAAGAGACCCAGTACTTC. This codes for CASSEIVQETQYF.

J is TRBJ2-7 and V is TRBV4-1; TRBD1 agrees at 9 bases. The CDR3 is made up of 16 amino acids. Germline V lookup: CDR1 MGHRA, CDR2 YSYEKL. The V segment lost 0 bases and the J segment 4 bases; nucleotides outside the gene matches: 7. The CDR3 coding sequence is TGCGCCAGCAGCCAAGAAGCCGACAGGGGGACGTACGAGCAGTACTTC. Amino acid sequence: CASSQEADRGTYEQYF.

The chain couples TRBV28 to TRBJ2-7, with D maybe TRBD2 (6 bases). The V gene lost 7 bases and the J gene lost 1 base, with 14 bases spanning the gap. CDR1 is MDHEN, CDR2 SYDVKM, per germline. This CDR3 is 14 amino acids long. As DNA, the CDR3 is TGTGCCAGCACGACTGGGGGAGGTTCCTACGAGCAGTACTTC. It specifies CASTTGGGSYEQYF.

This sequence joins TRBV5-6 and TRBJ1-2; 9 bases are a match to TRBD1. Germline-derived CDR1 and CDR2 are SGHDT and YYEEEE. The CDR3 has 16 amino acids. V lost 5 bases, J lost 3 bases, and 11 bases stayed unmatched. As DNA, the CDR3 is TGTGCCAGCAGTTATTTCGGGACAGGGAGCGACTATGGCTACACCTTC. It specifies CASSYFGTGSDYGYTF.